This T cell receptor (beta chain) was obtained from a study of shared T cell receptors in the human thymus. Method: immunoSEQ multiplex PCR; TCRdb's copy keeps in-frame clones and lacks some. The sample consists of 500,000 to 850,000 clones, 87% of them appearing once. The same specimen was also included in a second study, on human thymus T cells. That paper notes: Thymic resections from corrective heart surgery supplied the tissue. A high degree of thymic repertoire overlap among unrelated individuals was reported in related research.

The specimen sequenced was thymocytes. The TCR originated in a boy in the first two years of life with a congenital heart defect.

CDR3 sequence reads: CSVARAGLSNNEKLFF. The CDR3, as DNA: TGCAGCGTTGCACGGGCAGGGCTCTCAAATAATGAAAAACTGTTTTTT. The gene calls are TRBV29-1 and TRBJ1-4; possibly TRBD1 for D (5 bases). Germline V CDR1 and CDR2: SQVTM, ANQGSEA. The ends were cut back, 4 bases at V and 4 bases at J, with 19 bases in the middle. There are 16 residues in the CDR3.